This TCR beta chain was obtained from a study of T cell repertoires and HLA-DP antigens. On the study more broadly: Versus self, one alloantigen differed at one groove amino acid, the other at nine to eleven. Study outcomes and limitations: Against one allele, clones undetected before culture averaged approximately 35%; against the other, 50% to 65%. Total CD4+ responders were stimulated by HeLa antigen-presenting cells.

Deletions cut 7 bases from V and 4 bases from J, with 13 bases between. Germline CDR1 and CDR2: MNHNS and SASEGT. The CDR3 spans 13 residues. On this clone itself: Its antigen is not known.

Each pre-culture CD4+ sample aimed for hundreds of thousands of T cell genomes at deep resolution. Sequenced by immunoSEQ multiplex PCR; TCRdb stores in-frame clones only, minus some. The sample holds approximately 89,000 clones, approximately 86% seen once. The origin of this receptor is a man aged 50-59 years in good health and CMV-seronegative. The rearrangement links TRBV6-1 to TRBJ1-2; D is possibly TRBD1 (6 bases). Sequenced material: CD4+ T cells from PBMCs. The CDR3, as DNA: TGTGCCAGCATGGCAGGGGAGGGCTATGGCTACACCTTC. Translating gives CASMAGEGYGYTF.